This T cell receptor (beta chain) came from a study of shared clonotypes between healthy human individuals. Study as a whole: There were three CD4 naive, three CD4 memory, two CD8 naive and one CD8 memory plates per donor. Study-wide points: Naive CD4 clonotypes overlapped across a few donors at around 4.7%.

This table comes from immunoSEQ multiplex PCR, and its TCRdb copy is limited to in-frame clones, with some not included. This sample carries about 1.1 million clones, 75% to 80% of them seen once, and the ten largest clones take under 0.8%. Trimming shortened V by 5 bases and J by 0 bases, and 15 bases separated the two germline ends. CDR3 length: 16 residues. Per germline, CDR1 MNHEY and CDR2 SMNVEV (reference sequence). About this clone itself: Antigen unknown.

The study separated CD4+ cells into CD45RA+ naive and CD45RA-negative memory subsets. V is TRBV27 and J is TRBJ2-3, with D maybe TRBD1 (6 bases). What was sequenced was memory CD4+ T cells from PBMCs. This sample's subset: CD45RA-negative fraction. The clonotype comes from a man younger than 30 in good health. Some clones in this sample may be carry-over from other donors' samples. CDR3 loop: CASSHRDASSTDTQYF. In DNA form, the CDR3 reads TGTGCCAGCAGTCACAGGGACGCATCTAGCACAGATACGCAGTATTTT.